This record looks at one T cell receptor (beta chain) sequence and its context. The target antigen is unknown. The sample originates from a study of T cells in Graves' hyperthyroidism and ophthalmopathy. Study-wide results and caveats: Among thyroid clonotypes expanded above 0.001, most also appeared in blood. With a median lead of around 6.7 months before onset, the model predicted ophthalmopathy.

Germline CDR1 reads LGHDT; CDR2 reads YNNKEL (reference sequence). The CDR3 is made up of 14 amino acids. J gave up 4 bases and V 2 bases, and 3 bases lay outside the gene matches. The TCR beta CDR3 regions underwent amplification using RNA transcripts as the source. The primer set for the first-round RT-PCR of the TCR CDR3 was HTBI. TCRdb reprocessed the multiplex PCR reads via MiXCR and lists one record per CDR3 protein. This sample has some 350,000 distinct CDR3 sequences, with 25% found just once. The PBMCs had their origin in about 9.7 ml of fresh peripheral blood. The clonotype comes from a man aged 45-60 years with Graves' hyperthyroidism. Material for sequencing was blood. This chain connects TRBV3-1 to TRBJ2-5; 8 nucleotides align to TRBD2. CDR3 in amino acids: CASSQLLAGETQYF. The CDR3 DNA is TGTGCCAGCAGCCAACTTCTAGCGGGAGAGACCCAGTACTTC.